Below are 24 T cell receptor beta chains sequenced from a single sample in a study of molecular identifiers for immune sequencing clone quantification (dated by TCRdb to the late 2010s). The receptor library was made with PCR. Data came from an Illumina HiSeq 4000. The raw public data were reprocessed by TCRdb itself: fastp quality trimming at Q25, MiXCR clonotype calling, in-frame beta chains only. Identical CDR3 protein sequences are pooled into one entry, listed with their most common genes and DNA. The table for this sample lists hundreds of thousands of distinct CDR3 sequences; approximately 20% of them were counted only once. Roughly 0.9% of the sample belongs to the ten largest clones. Specimen: naive CD8+ T cells from blood, with Jurkat cell RNA spiked in. The cell subset or site label corresponds to: FACS-sorted CD8+CD4-CCR7+CD45RA+ naive T cells. These receptors were taken from a human donor in good health. Some libraries in this study had Jurkat cell RNA spiked in.

This clonotype was observed many times. The rearrangement uses TRBV28 and TRBJ2-1, with no clear D. The CDR3 runs 14 residues. The germline V gene has CDR1 MDHEN and CDR2 SYDVKM. The V end lost 5 bases, the J end lost 10 bases, and 18 bases lay between the germline ends. The CDR3 reads CASSARTGPGEQFF. The CDR3 region has the DNA TGTGCCAGCAGTGCCCGGACCGGTCCTGGAGAGCAGTTCTTC.

V gene TRBV4-1 combines with J gene TRBJ2-7; the match to TRBD2 covers 7 bases. V lost 2 bases and J lost 2; bases outside the gene matches: 6. In germline, CDR1 is MGHRA, CDR2 YSYEKL. The CDR3 is 15 amino acids. This chain's CDR3 is CASSQSGGGTYEQYF. CDR3 DNA sequence: TGCGCCAGCAGCCAATCCGGCGGGGGAACCTACGAGCAGTACTTC.

The V and J genes are TRBV9 and TRBJ1-2, with TRBD1 matching 12 bases. The CDR3 is 17 residues long. After removal of 0 bases from V and 4 bases from J, the junction contained 7 bases not matched to a gene. The germline CDR1 and CDR2 sequences are SGDLS and YYNGEE. The CDR3 sequence is CASSVGRDRGQTYGYTF. The CDR3 DNA is TGTGCCAGCAGCGTAGGTAGGGACAGGGGGCAGACCTATGGCTACACCTTC. Variable domain in full (rest from reference TRBV9 and TRBJ1-2): DSGVTQTPKHLITATGQRVTLRCSPRSGDLSVYWYQQSLDQGLQFLIQYYNGEERAKGNILERFSAQQFPDLHSELNLSSLELGDSALYFCASSVGRDRGQTYGYTFGSGTRLTVV.

This clonotype was counted ten times or more. This chain joins TRBV10-3 and TRBJ2-7, with a tentative D call TRBD1 (6 bases). Germline V CDR1 and CDR2: ENHRY, SYGVKD. There are 14 residues in the CDR3. Trimming pared 3 bases from V and 11 bases from J, leaving 20 bases between. The DNA of the CDR3 is TGTGCCATCAGTGATGGGACATCGCTACCTTTGGAGTACTTC. It specifies CAISDGTSLPLEYF.

Ten or more counts support this clonotype. The rearrangement links TRBV9 to TRBJ2-2; no firm D call. V shed 1 base and J shed 0 bases, with 4 bases lying between them. CDR1 and CDR2 from the germline V gene are SGDLS and YYNGEE. The CDR3 is made up of 14 amino acids. The chain's CDR3 is CASSVPANTGELFF. The CDR3 DNA follows: TGTGCCAGCAGCGTACCAGCGAACACCGGGGAGCTGTTTTTT.

This clonotype was counted only a few times. The V call is TRBV27, the J call TRBJ2-7; TRBD2 matches at 14 bases. This CDR3 is built from 18 residues. From germline, CDR1 is MNHEY and CDR2 SMNVEV (reference sequence). After removal of 5 bases from V and 6 bases from J, the junction contained 15 bases not matched to a gene. CDR3 residues: CASSTADPGLAGVSEQYF. Written as DNA, the CDR3 is TGTGCCAGCAGTACGGCGGACCCGGGACTAGCGGGAGTCTCCGAGCAGTACTTC.

This clonotype occurred many times. The rearrangement uses TRBV28 and TRBJ2-3; 10 bases match TRBD2. The germline V gene has CDR1 MDHEN and CDR2 SYDVKM. The CDR3 runs to 16 residues. Unmatched junction bases numbered 11, after V lost 5 bases and J lost 6 bases. CDR3 DNA sequence: TGTGCCAGCAGTGATAGCGGGAGGTCCTTCGTGGATACGCAGTATTTT. As protein: CASSDSGRSFVDTQYF.

Points on this clonotype: This may stem from a read error, because a much larger clone lies one nucleotide away. The rearrangement uses TRBV6-5 and TRBJ1-5, with D perhaps TRBD1 (6 bases). The CDR3 is 14 amino acids. Germline V gene lookup returns CDR1 MNHEY and CDR2 SVGAGI. The V gene lost 10 bases and the J gene lost 2 bases, with 15 bases spanning the gap. The CDR3 bases are TGTGCCAACACCCGCAACAGGGGCAATCAGCCCCAGCATTTT. It specifies CANTRNRGNQPQHF.

This clonotype was found many times. This sequence joins TRBV30 and TRBJ2-7, with D uncertain. Germline CDR1 GTSNPN, CDR2 SVGIG (reference sequence). V lost 1 base and J 3 bases, leaving 19 bases between the germline ends. The CDR3 extends over 16 amino acids. The CDR3 loop reads CAWSDPLRPGRYEQYF. CDR3 nucleotides: TGTGCCTGGAGTGACCCTCTCCGACCGGGCCGCTACGAGCAGTACTTC.

As concerns this clonotype: A much larger clone sits a single nucleotide away, making a read error possible. J is TRBJ1-2 and V is TRBV7-9; D perhaps matches TRBD1 (6 bases). The germline gives CDR1 SEHNR, CDR2 FQNEAQ (reference sequence). Trimming removed 7 bases at V and 6 bases at J, with 21 bases between. This CDR3 has 15 amino acids. CDR3 amino acids: CASNRDLGRDNGYTF. The DNA for the CDR3 is TGTGCCAGCAACCGAGATCTGGGCAGGGACAATGGCTACACCTTC.

Details on this clonotype: A read error may explain this, as a much larger clone is one base away. Without the conserved terminal phenylalanine or tryptophan, this CDR3 likely stems from a read error. The rearrangement links TRBV6-6 to TRBJ2-7; TRBD1 agrees at 8 bases. From germline, CDR1 is MNHNY and CDR2 SVGAGI (reference sequence). CDR3 size: 15 residues. Trimming at V came to 2 bases and at J to 7 bases, leaving 10 bases not matched to a gene. DNA for the CDR3: TGTGCCAGCAGTTACACGGCGCAGGGGGCGCTTGAGCAGTACTCC. Encoded protein: CASSYTAQGALEQYS.

Comment on this clonotype: This may be a read error: a much more frequent sequence differs by one nucleotide. V usage is TRBV30 and J usage is TRBJ1-5; no clear D gene. Trimming pared 5 bases from V and 2 bases from J, leaving 13 bases between. CDR1 is GTSNPN and CDR2 is SVGIG in the germline V gene (reference sequence). The CDR3 loop spans 14 amino acids. CDR3 nucleotides: TGTGCCTGGGGTAGGGCCTTAGGCAATCAGCCCCAGCATTTT. Translation: CAWGRALGNQPQHF.

The chain couples TRBV11-2 to TRBJ1-1; TRBD1 might be the D (5 bases). This CDR3 has 15 amino acids. Germline V gene data show CDR1 as SGHAT and CDR2 as FQNNGV. Trimming pared 0 bases from V and 0 bases from J, leaving 8 bases between. Here the CDR3 DNA reads TGTGCCAGCAGCTTAGAGCGACAGATGAACACTGAAGCTTTCTTT. Its protein is CASSLERQMNTEAFF.

A remark on this clonotype: Mismatch with germline at one junction end may stem from a read error. The chain recombines TRBV27 with TRBJ1-2; D gene ambiguous. The CDR3 sequence is 14 residues long. Germline CDR1 MNHEY, CDR2 SMNVEV (reference sequence). The CDR3 coding sequence is TGTGCCGGCAGTCCCGGGCCCCTGGGGAATGGCTACACCTTC. Translating gives CAGSPGPLGNGYTF.

The V and J genes are TRBV13 and TRBJ2-7; maybe TRBD1 (8 bases). CDR1 is PRHDT and CDR2 is FYEKMQ in the germline V gene (reference sequence). V was shortened by 5 bases and J by 6 bases, with 17 bases between the two germline ends. This CDR3 contains 14 residues. This chain's CDR3 is CASSPRTGRGEQYF. CDR3 coding DNA: TGTGCCAGCAGCCCGCGGACAGGGAGGGGCGAGCAGTACTTC.

The J gene is TRBJ1-2, the V gene TRBV10-3; TRBD1 is a possible D gene (5 bases). Germline V gives CDR1 ENHRY, CDR2 SYGVKD. This CDR3 has 18 residues. Trimming pared 0 bases from V and 3 bases from J, leaving 20 bases between. The CDR3 nucleotides read TGTGCCATCAGTGAGTCCTTTATCTCAGGGATGGTAGACTATGGCTACACCTTC. It specifies CAISESFISGMVDYGYTF.

This clonotype was seen more than once but under ten times. The chain couples TRBV6-1 to TRBJ1-5; the match to TRBD1 covers 12 bases. CDR3 length equals 15 residues. The germline CDR1 and CDR2 sequences are MNHNS and SASEGT. Unmatched junction bases numbered 4, after V lost 3 bases and J lost 7 bases. The CDR3 DNA follows: TGTGCCAGCAGTGATGGGACAGGGGGCCGACAGCCCCAGCATTTT. Its protein product is CASSDGTGGRQPQHF.

There are many counts of this clonotype. The chain combines TRBV7-6 with TRBJ2-2; D not resolved. The CDR3 length is 15 residues. The V gene's germline CDR1 is SGHVS and CDR2 FNYEAQ. The germline V and J ends were trimmed by 5 bases and 4 bases, with 14 bases remaining between them. CDR3 sequence reads: CASSPRTVTTGELFF. The CDR3 DNA reads TGTGCCAGCAGCCCCCGGACGGTAACCACCGGGGAGCTGTTTTTT.

Many counts were recorded for this clonotype. J is TRBJ1-1 and V is TRBV20-1; D not resolved. CDR1 is DFQATT, CDR2 SNEGSKA, per germline (reference sequence). The length of the CDR3 is 12 residues. The V end was cut by 5 bases, the J end by 3 bases, with 10 bases between. The CDR3 protein is CSAYDDYTEAFF. The CDR3 DNA reads TGCAGTGCTTATGATGATTACACTGAAGCTTTCTTT.

The chain is built from TRBV6-2 or TRBV6-3 and TRBJ2-7; 9 bases align to TRBD1. V dropped 2 bases and J dropped 4; count of bases not matched to a gene: 6. CDR3 length: 15 residues. Germline CDR1 MNHEY, CDR2 SVGEGT. The CDR3 DNA reads TGTGCCAGCAGTTACCCCAGGACAGGGGAGTACGAGCAGTACTTC. The encoded protein is CASSYPRTGEYEQYF.

This clonotype has at least ten counts. This rearrangement joins TRBV20-1 to TRBJ1-1, with D possibly being TRBD1 (5 bases). The CDR3 runs to 13 residues. The V end lost 0 bases, the J end lost 5 bases, and 10 bases lay between the germline ends. Germline V lookup: CDR1 DFQATT, CDR2 SNEGSKA (reference sequence). In DNA form, the CDR3 reads TGCAGTGCTAGAGAACGAGGGGAGACTGAAGCTTTCTTT. Translating it yields CSARERGETEAFF.

Comment on this clonotype: It may be a read error: a sequence one base away is much more abundant. The rearrangement uses TRBV20-1 and TRBJ1-1; D gene ambiguous. Germline CDR1 and CDR2: DFQATT and SNEGSKA (reference sequence). V shed 2 bases and J shed 0 bases, with 7 bases lying between them. The CDR3 is made up of 13 amino acids. The CDR3 reads CSARIAVNTEAFF. CDR3 nucleotide sequence: TGCAGTGCTAGAATCGCCGTGAACACTGAAGCTTTCTTT.

This clonotype was counted between two and nine times. The rearrangement links TRBV18 to TRBJ2-5; D may be TRBD2 (6 bases). This CDR3 has 15 residues. The V and J ends lost 2 bases and 2 bases respectively, with 12 bases between them. Germline CDR1 KGHSH, CDR2 LQKENI. CDR3 region: CASSPRLSGQETQYF. The CDR3, as DNA: TGTGCCAGCTCACCAAGACTTAGCGGACAAGAGACCCAGTACTTC.

This clonotype occurred a few times. The CDR3 region has the DNA TGTGCCATGGGGACGATGAACACTGAAGCTTTCTTT. As protein: CAMGTMNTEAFF. The genes are TRBV10-3 and TRBJ1-1; D is perhaps TRBD1 (5 bases). There are 12 residues in the CDR3. From germline, CDR1 is ENHRY and CDR2 SYGVKD. V was shortened by 9 bases and J by 0 bases, with 8 bases between the two germline ends.